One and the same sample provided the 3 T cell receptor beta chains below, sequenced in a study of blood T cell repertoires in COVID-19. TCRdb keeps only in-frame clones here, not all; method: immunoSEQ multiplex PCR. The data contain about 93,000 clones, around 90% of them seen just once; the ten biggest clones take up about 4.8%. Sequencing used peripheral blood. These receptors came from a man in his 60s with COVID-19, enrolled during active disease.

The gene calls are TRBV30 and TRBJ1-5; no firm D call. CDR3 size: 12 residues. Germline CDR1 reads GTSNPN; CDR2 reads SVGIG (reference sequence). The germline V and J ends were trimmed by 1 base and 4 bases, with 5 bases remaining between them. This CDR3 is CAWSGVNQPQHF. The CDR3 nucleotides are TGTGCCTGGAGTGGAGTAAATCAGCCCCAGCATTTT.

In DNA, the CDR3 is TGTGCCAGCAGCGTAGCGGCGGGGGTGATCTACGAGCAGTACTTC. Amino acids: CASSVAAGVIYEQYF. This rearrangement joins TRBV9 to TRBJ2-7; 7 nucleotides agree with TRBD2. Germline V gene data show CDR1 as SGDLS and CDR2 as YYNGEE. This CDR3 region has 15 residues. The trim removed 0 bases at V and 3 bases at J, leaving 6 bases unmatched.

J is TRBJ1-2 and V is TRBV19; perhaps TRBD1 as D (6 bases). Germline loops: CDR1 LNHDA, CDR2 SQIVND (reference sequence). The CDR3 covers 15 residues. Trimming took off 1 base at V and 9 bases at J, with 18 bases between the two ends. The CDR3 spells CASSIGYGDKGSYTF. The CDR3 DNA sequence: TGTGCCAGTAGTATAGGCTACGGGGACAAAGGAAGCTACACCTTC. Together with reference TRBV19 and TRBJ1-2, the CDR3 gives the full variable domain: DGGITQSPKYLFRKEGQNVTLSCEQNLNHDAMYWYRQDPGQGLRLIYYSQIVNDFQKGDIAEGYSVSREKKESFPLTVTSAQKNPTAFYLCASSIGYGDKGSYTFGSGTRLTVV.